Each of the 9 T cell receptor beta chains below was sequenced from the same sample in a study of neoadjuvant anti-PD-1 for oral cavity cancer. Sequencing was performed with immunoSEQ multiplex PCR; in TCRdb, only in-frame clones are kept and a portion is missing. The table has about 7,000 clones, 74% seen once. The specimen was PBMCs, collected before nivolumab (anti-PD-1) treatment. The receptors were sampled from a person aged 35-80 years with oral cavity squamous cell carcinoma.

The chain couples TRBV2 to TRBJ1-1; D unresolved. The CDR3 consists of 15 residues. V lost 3 bases, J lost 5 bases, and 16 bases lay in between. Germline V gives CDR1 SNHLY, CDR2 FYNNEI. CDR3 nucleotide sequence: TGTGCCAGCAGTGAGGCCGGTTTCCGAACGACTGAAGCTTTCTTT. It encodes CASSEAGFRTTEAFF.

This chain uses TRBV6-1 with TRBJ1-2; D unclear. V lost 3 bases to trimming and J lost 4 bases, with 9 bases between them. CDR3 length equals 13 residues. Germline CDR1 is MNHNS and CDR2 is SASEGT. CDR3 sequence reads: CASSDGRTYGYTF. The CDR3 DNA reads TGTGCCAGCAGTGACGGACGGACCTATGGCTACACCTTC.

The V and J genes are TRBV7-3 and TRBJ2-5; possible D gene TRBD2, 5 bases. Trimming left V 5 bases short and J 5 bases short, with 12 bases between. Germline CDR1 and CDR2: SGHTA and FQGTGA. The CDR3 consists of 13 residues. DNA of the CDR3: TGTGCCAGCAGCGAGTCGCGAGGGGAGACCCAGTACTTC. Protein: CASSESRGETQYF.

The chain combines TRBV5-1 with TRBJ2-7; TRBD1 aligns across 12 bases. Germline V gene data show CDR1 as SGHRS and CDR2 as YFSETQ. Losses at the gene ends were 2 bases for V and 5 bases for J; bases not matched to a gene: 11. This CDR3 has 17 amino acids. CDR3 region: CASSFTSGTGGVNEQYF. DNA of the CDR3: TGCGCCAGCAGCTTCACTTCCGGGACAGGGGGCGTAAACGAGCAGTACTTC. The full variable domain, its missing parts supplied by reference TRBV5-1 and TRBJ2-7, is KAGVTQTPRYLIKTRGQQVTLSCSPISGHRSVSWYQQTPGQGLQFLFEYFSETQRNKGNFPGRFSGRQFSNSRSEMNVSTLELGDSALYLCASSFTSGTGGVNEQYFGPGTRLTVT.

The chain recombines TRBV5-1 with TRBJ2-1; TRBD2 is a possible D gene (7 bases). CDR1 and CDR2 from the germline V gene are SGHRS and YFSETQ. Trimming pared 10 bases from V and 1 base from J, leaving 15 bases between. CDR3 length: 14 amino acids. CDR3 amino acids: CASSEGGSYNEQFF. CDR3 in DNA: TGCGCCTCATCAGAGGGGGGGTCCTACAATGAGCAGTTCTTC.

There are a few counts of this clone. The chain carries TRBV30 and TRBJ1-5; perhaps TRBD1 as D (6 bases). Germline loops: CDR1 GTSNPN, CDR2 SVGIG (reference sequence). There are 16 residues in the CDR3. V shed 3 bases and J shed 2 bases, with 17 bases lying between them. For the CDR3, the DNA is TGTGCCTGGAGCAGACGGGGGCGCCCGGGCAATCAGCCCCAGCATTTT. It encodes CAWSRRGRPGNQPQHF.

This clone has a handful of counts. J is TRBJ2-3 and V is TRBV2; 12 bases match TRBD1. Per the germline V gene, CDR1 is SNHLY and CDR2 is FYNNEI. Trimming at V came to 6 bases and at J to 5 bases, leaving 3 bases not matched to a gene. The CDR3 contains 14 residues. The CDR3: CASRGQGAVDTQYF. For the CDR3, the DNA is TGTGCCAGCAGGGGACAGGGGGCGGTAGATACGCAGTATTTT.

The chain uses TRBV11-2 and TRBJ1-6; D ambiguous. V lost 2 bases and J 6 bases, leaving 14 bases between the germline ends. The germline gives CDR1 SGHAT, CDR2 FQNNGV. The CDR3 is 16 residues long. CDR3 loop: CASSLWRLPPNSPLHF. The CDR3 DNA reads as TGTGCCAGCAGCTTATGGCGATTGCCTCCTAATTCACCCCTCCACTTT.

V is TRBV28 and J is TRBJ2-7; maybe TRBD2 (6 bases). Germline V gene lookup returns CDR1 MDHEN and CDR2 SYDVKM. The CDR3 runs to 13 residues. Between the trimmed V and J ends, which lost 3 bases and 4 bases, there was a span of 10 bases. CDR3 DNA: TGTGCCAGCAGTTTCGGGGGACGGTACGAGCAGTACTTC. Its protein product is CASSFGGRYEQYF.